This T cell receptor (beta chain) was identified in a study of regulatory T cells in long-lasting Graves disease. A few counts support this clonotype. The TCR beta library used iRepertoire HTBI primers with Arm-PCR amplification of CDR3. In the original processing: Roughly 65 TRBV and 13 to 15 TRBJ segments were identified across samples. TCRdb re-called the multiplex PCR reads through MiXCR, storing one row per CDR3 protein. The authors' filters were not applied to this entry. The repertoire holds more than 350,000 distinct CDR3 sequences, with under 25% as singletons. There are 15 residues in the CDR3. V was shortened by 3 bases and J by 2 bases, with 14 bases between the two germline ends. The germline CDR1 and CDR2 sequences are DFQATT and SNEGSKA (reference sequence). The time point was: persistent/refractory GD, antithyroid drugs over 5 years with positive TRAb. RNA from PBMCs was the source of the TCR library.

The sample in question was peripheral blood mononuclear cells (PBMCs), obtained when the disease was refractory, from a patient treated with antithyroid drugs. V is TRBV20-1 and J is TRBJ1-5; the D gene is possibly TRBD1 (6 bases). The sequence derives from a female donor with Graves disease. This CDR3 reads CSARAWTVGNQPQHF. The CDR3 DNA is TGCAGTGCTAGGGCCTGGACAGTTGGCAATCAGCCCCAGCATTTT.